Below, 20 T cell receptor beta chains from the same sample are listed, as sequenced in a study of identifying expanded T cells in peripheral blood. Data came from immunoSEQ multiplex PCR; TCRdb stores just in-frame clones and leaves some out. Of 100,000 to 150,000 clones listed, around 84% are singletons. The sequencing input was blood. These receptors came from a person aged 18 to 69 in good health.

A remark on this clone: One end of the junction does not line up with germline, which may come from a read error. This specimen includes other DNA sequences encoding the same CDR3. The chain links TRBV2 to TRBJ2-7; D perhaps matches TRBD1 (5 bases). Germline assignment: CDR1 SNHLY and CDR2 FYNNEI. This CDR3 contains 11 residues. The CDR3 protein is CASIVGDEQYF. As DNA, the CDR3 is TGCGCCAGCATAGTAGGGGACGAGCAGTACTTC.

The CDR3 reads CASSEGTPSYEQYF. The CDR3 DNA sequence: TGTGCCAGCAGCGAGGGGACACCGTCCTACGAGCAGTACTTC. The chain recombines TRBV5-4 with TRBJ2-7, with D perhaps TRBD1 (6 bases). CDR1 and CDR2 (germline): SGHNT, YYREEE (reference sequence). Trimming removed 4 bases at V and 1 base at J, with 12 bases between. The CDR3 length is 14 residues.

This clone showed up just once. V gene TRBV25-1 combines with J gene TRBJ1-1; no definite D call. The CDR3 spans 13 residues. V dropped 4 bases and J dropped 8 bases, with 14 bases sitting between them. CDR1 MGHDK and CDR2 SYGVNS come from the germline V gene. This CDR3 is CASSGGGTAEAFF. CDR3 coding DNA: TGTGCCAGCAGTGGGGGTGGTACAGCAGAAGCTTTCTTT.

The chain is built from TRBV29-1 and TRBJ1-1; 9 nucleotides agree with TRBD1. Germline lookup yields CDR1 SQVTM and CDR2 ANQGSEA. This CDR3 has 16 residues. V lost 2 bases and J lost 5; bases outside the gene matches: 12. CDR3 loop: CSVEPQMGQGATEAFF. The DNA for the CDR3 is TGCAGCGTTGAACCCCAAATGGGACAGGGAGCGACTGAAGCTTTCTTT.

The chain uses TRBV7-2 and TRBJ1-2; D not certain. V was pared by 6 bases and J by 6 bases, with 17 bases between. Looked up from germline, CDR1 is SGHTA and CDR2 is FQGNSA. The CDR3 covers 14 residues. CDR3 DNA sequence: TGTGCCAGCAGGGGCAGTCGAGGTATTGATGGCTACACCTTC. Translation: CASRGSRGIDGYTF.

This chain joins TRBV4-1 and TRBJ1-2; unclear D gene. CDR1 is MGHRA, CDR2 YSYEKL, per germline. Trimming cost V 1 base and J 7 bases, with 10 bases left between them. This CDR3 has 13 residues. The CDR3 reads CASSQGQVGGYTF. The DNA for the CDR3 is TGCGCCAGCAGCCAAGGGCAAGTGGGTGGCTACACCTTC.

The chain employs TRBV5-1 and TRBJ1-2; 7 bases are a match to TRBD1. Germline V gene lookup returns CDR1 SGHRS and CDR2 YFSETQ. CDR3 length: 14 residues. The V gene end was trimmed by 4 bases and the J gene end by 8 bases; junction bases not matched to a gene: 11. CDR3 coding DNA: TGCGCCAGCAGCACGGGACAGCTGCTGGGGGGCTACACCTTC. Encoded protein: CASSTGQLLGGYTF.

This chain connects TRBV5-1 to TRBJ1-6; D unclear. The CDR3 consists of 13 residues. V lost 3 bases, J lost 6 bases, and 7 bases lay in between. Germline V lookup: CDR1 SGHRS, CDR2 YFSETQ. In DNA form, the CDR3 reads TGCGCCAGCAGCTGGGAGGTTAATTCACCCCTCCACTTT. Translation gives CASSWEVNSPLHF.

The V call is TRBV14, the J call TRBJ2-5; TRBD1 aligns across 11 bases. J was trimmed by 5 bases and V by 5 bases; bases with no gene match: 7. The CDR3 is 15 amino acids. Germline CDR1 and CDR2: SGHDN and FVKESK. CDR3 bases: TGTGCCAGCAGCTCCGGGACAGGGGGAGAGGAGACCCAGTACTTC. Its protein product is CASSSGTGGEETQYF.

This chain uses TRBV4-1 with TRBJ1-4, with TRBD1 matching over 7 bases. The CDR3 totals 17 residues. V lost 2 bases to trimming and J lost 5 bases; unmatched junction nucleotides: 11. The germline V gene has CDR1 MGHRA and CDR2 YSYEKL. The CDR3 DNA is TGCGCCAGCAGCCAAAAGGGTTCCGGGACAGCGAATGAAAAACTGTTTTTT. Protein: CASSQKGSGTANEKLFF.

The rearrangement joins TRBV2 to TRBJ1-5; TRBD1 agrees at 8 bases. The J segment lost 7 bases and the V segment lost 7 bases, leaving 9 bases of the junction unmatched. This CDR3 is 14 amino acids long. CDR1 and CDR2 (germline): SNHLY, FYNNEI. In DNA, the CDR3 is TGTGCCAGCAAACCGGGACAGGTTGGACAGCCCCAGCATTTT. Its translation: CASKPGQVGQPQHF.

The V call is TRBV7-2, the J call TRBJ1-2; D possibly corresponds to TRBD1 (6 bases). CDR1 SGHTA and CDR2 FQGNSA come from the germline V gene. V lost 4 bases to trimming and J lost 8 bases, with 11 bases between them. The CDR3 runs to 12 residues. The CDR3 here is CASSSIGGGYTF. The CDR3 coding sequence is TGTGCCAGCAGCTCGATAGGGGGAGGCTACACCTTC.

The V and J genes are TRBV10-3 and TRBJ1-5, with a tentative D call TRBD1 (6 bases). V was shortened by 4 bases and J by 5 bases, with 18 bases between the two germline ends. This CDR3 comprises 16 residues. The germline V gene has CDR1 ENHRY and CDR2 SYGVKD. CDR3 bases: TGTGCCATCAGTGGGGAGAGTGGAGGGGGTTATCAGCCCCAGCATTTT. Translated: CAISGESGGGYQPQHF.

This chain joins TRBV2 and TRBJ2-1; perhaps TRBD1 as D (5 bases). The CDR3 has 13 amino acids. Germline V gives CDR1 SNHLY, CDR2 FYNNEI. V was clipped by 3 bases and J by 3 bases, with 6 bases between them. The CDR3 nucleotides read TGTGCCAGCAGTGAGACAGACTACAATGAGCAGTTCTTC. It translates to CASSETDYNEQFF.

This chain links TRBV11-2 with TRBJ1-4, with D tentatively TRBD1 (5 bases). Between the trimmed V and J ends, which lost 5 bases and 8 bases, there was a span of 21 bases. Looked up from germline, CDR1 is SGHAT and CDR2 is FQNNGV. This CDR3 comprises 16 residues. The CDR3 is CASSPGRGAATEKLFF. The CDR3 DNA reads as TGTGCCAGCAGCCCCGGGCGAGGGGCAGCCACCGAAAAACTGTTTTTT. Full variable domain (outside the CDR3, taken from reference TRBV11-2 and TRBJ1-4): EAGVAQSPRYKIIEKRQSVAFWCNPISGHATLYWYQQILGQGPKLLIQFQNNGVVDDSQLPKDRFSAERLKGVDSTLKIQPAKLEDSAVYLCASSPGRGAATEKLFFGSGTQLSVL.

The J gene is TRBJ1-5, the V gene TRBV10-3; 7 positions match TRBD1. V dropped 7 bases and J dropped 5; count of bases not matched to a gene: 5. Germline CDR1 and CDR2: ENHRY and SYGVKD. The CDR3 covers 13 residues. The CDR3 loop reads CAITSDRDQPQHF. CDR3 DNA: TGTGCCATCACCTCAGACAGGGATCAGCCCCAGCATTTT.

The chain carries TRBV5-1 and TRBJ1-6, with TRBD1 as a possible D gene (5 bases). Trimming pared 3 bases from V and 13 bases from J, leaving 20 bases between. Germline CDR1 and CDR2: SGHRS and YFSETQ. The length of the CDR3 is 15 residues. The CDR3 coding sequence is TGCGCCAGCAGCTCCCAGGGCGGGGTTTGGGACCCCCTCCACTTT. Translating it yields CASSSQGGVWDPLHF.

CDR3 in amino acids: CSVPIDSRGDYGYTF. DNA of the CDR3: TGCAGCGTCCCAATTGACTCTCGCGGGGACTATGGCTACACCTTC. The rearrangement links TRBV29-1 to TRBJ1-2; D remains ambiguous. V gave up 6 bases and J gave up 3 bases, with 20 bases separating them. Germline values: CDR1 SQVTM, CDR2 ANQGSEA. The CDR3 spans 15 residues. Variable domain in full (rest from reference TRBV29-1 and TRBJ1-2): SAVISQKPSRDICQRGTSLTIQCQVDSQVTMMFWYRQQPGQSLTLIATANQGSEATYESGFVIDKFPISRPNLTFSTLTVSNMSPEDSSIYLCSVPIDSRGDYGYTFGSGTRLTVV.

This chain links TRBV29-1 with TRBJ1-1, with D unclear. The germline V and J ends were trimmed by 8 bases and 4 bases, with 11 bases remaining between them. Germline CDR1 SQVTM, CDR2 ANQGSEA. The CDR3 extends over 11 amino acids. CDR3 coding DNA: TGCAGCATTCTTAGGTTCACTGAAGCTTTCTTT. As protein: CSILRFTEAFF. Based on the CDR3 plus reference TRBV29-1 and TRBJ1-1, the full variable domain is SAVISQKPSRDICQRGTSLTIQCQVDSQVTMMFWYRQQPGQSLTLIATANQGSEATYESGFVIDKFPISRPNLTFSTLTVSNMSPEDSSIYLCSILRFTEAFFGQGTRLTVV.

The chain couples TRBV5-1 to TRBJ2-7; 8 nucleotides agree with TRBD1. Germline-derived CDR1 and CDR2 are SGHRS and YFSETQ. This CDR3 region has 16 residues. V trimming: 0 bases; J trimming: 2 bases; junction bases outside the gene matches: 7. CDR3 sequence (DNA): TGCGCCAGCAGCTTGGCCCTGACAGGGGTCGCCTACGAGCAGTACTTC. Translated: CASSLALTGVAYEQYF.